These 32 T cell receptor beta chains share one sample of origin, sequenced in a study of a mutant IDH1 vaccine in newly diagnosed glioma. Time point specified: week 35, safety follow-up. Vaccinated patients received 300 ug of mutant IDH1 20-mer peptide per dose, with topical imiquimod. Their antigen targets remain unknown. The assay was immunoSEQ multiplex PCR, and TCRdb's table has in-frame clones only and misses some. The data contain some 58,000 clones, roughly four fifths of them singletons. The source material was PBMCs, sampled from a glioma patient whose treatment included an IDH1 peptide vaccine. The receptors shown here come from a man between 35 and 55 years old with glioma.

The chain joins TRBV5-1 to TRBJ2-7; weak D call: TRBD1 (6 bases). The germline CDR1 and CDR2 sequences are SGHRS and YFSETQ. This CDR3 contains 14 residues. Trimming cost V 2 bases and J 2 bases, with 11 bases left between them. The CDR3 DNA sequence: TGCGCCAGCAGCTTCACAGGGCTAGCCTACGAGCAGTACTTC. Translated: CASSFTGLAYEQYF. Full variable domain (rest looked up from reference TRBV5-1 and TRBJ2-7): KAGVTQTPRYLIKTRGQQVTLSCSPISGHRSVSWYQQTPGQGLQFLFEYFSETQRNKGNFPGRFSGRQFSNSRSEMNVSTLELGDSALYLCASSFTGLAYEQYFGPGTRLTVT.

The rearrangement uses TRBV6-1 and TRBJ1-1; tentatively, D is TRBD1 (5 bases). V was shortened by 4 bases and J by 8 bases, with 14 bases between the two germline ends. Germline values: CDR1 MNHNS, CDR2 SASEGT. The CDR3 covers 13 residues. CDR3 sequence (DNA): TGTGCCAGCAGTGTCATGGGACTGTCAGAAGCTTTCTTT. Translation: CASSVMGLSEAFF.

This clone was picked up a small number of times. The J gene is TRBJ1-5, the V gene TRBV18; maybe TRBD1 (5 bases). The CDR3 totals 15 residues. The germline CDR1 and CDR2 sequences are KGHSH and LQKENI. V was shortened by 5 bases and J by 0 bases, with 11 bases between the two germline ends. The CDR3 DNA reads as TGTGCCAGCTCAGAAGGGGTCAATAGCAATCAGCCCCAGCATTTT. It specifies CASSEGVNSNQPQHF.

CDR3 sequence (DNA): TGTGCCAGCAGCTTACAGGGGGGCGGGTATGGCTACACCTTC. This codes for CASSLQGGGYGYTF. The V gene is TRBV7-9, the J gene TRBJ1-2, with 7 bases lining up with TRBD1. The trim removed 2 bases at V and 5 bases at J, leaving 5 bases unmatched. The germline V gene encodes CDR1 SEHNR and CDR2 FQNEAQ (reference sequence). The CDR3 loop spans 14 amino acids.

The gene calls are TRBV27 and TRBJ2-5, with 9 bases aligning to TRBD1. The J segment lost 13 bases and the V segment lost 4 bases, leaving 7 bases of the junction unmatched. This CDR3 has 12 amino acids. Germline CDR1 MNHEY, CDR2 SMNVEV (reference sequence). CDR3 bases: TGTGCCAGCAGTTCCGCCGGGACAGGGCGGTACTTC. Its translation is CASSSAGTGRYF.

V usage is TRBV5-6 and J usage is TRBJ2-7, with 7 bases that match TRBD2. This CDR3 comprises 13 residues. Germline loops: CDR1 SGHDT, CDR2 YYEEEE. V shed 6 bases, J shed 9 bases, and the junction held 12 bases outside the gene matches. The CDR3 DNA is TGTGCCAGCAACCGTGGGGGAGGGGAGGGGCAGTACTTC. Translated: CASNRGGGEGQYF.

This sequence joins TRBV18 and TRBJ2-5, with D perhaps TRBD1 (5 bases). Trimming cost V 0 bases and J 2 bases, with 10 bases left between them. CDR1 KGHSH and CDR2 LQKENI come from the germline V gene. The CDR3 covers 15 residues. CDR3 bases: TGTGCCAGCTCACCACCGGGGCGGATTCAAGAGACCCAGTACTTC. Translation: CASSPPGRIQETQYF.

This clone was observed a handful of times. This chain connects TRBV4-2 to TRBJ1-2; D remains unclear. Germline values: CDR1 LGHNA, CDR2 YNFKEQ. The V and J ends lost 0 bases and 4 bases respectively, with 9 bases between them. The CDR3 extends over 14 amino acids. The CDR3 here is CASSQEREGYGYTF. DNA for the CDR3: TGTGCCAGCAGCCAAGAAAGAGAGGGCTATGGCTACACCTTC.

This chain connects TRBV28 to TRBJ1-2; TRBD1 aligns across 7 bases. The V and J ends lost 5 bases and 2 bases, in that order; junction bases with no gene match: 11. Per the germline V gene, CDR1 is MDHEN and CDR2 is SYDVKM. The CDR3 is 16 amino acids. CDR3 sequence reads: CASSLAQGGLNYGYTF. CDR3 nucleotide sequence: TGTGCCAGCAGTCTCGCCCAAGGGGGCTTGAACTATGGCTACACCTTC.

The gene calls are TRBV19 and TRBJ1-6, with D tentatively TRBD1 (6 bases). CDR3 size: 14 residues. Trimming stripped 3 bases from V and 7 bases from J, with 10 bases between. CDR1 and CDR2 from the germline V gene are LNHDA and SQIVND (reference sequence). CDR3 nucleotides: TGTGCCAGTAGTATGGGGGGCCAAAATTCACCCCTCCACTTT. Translation gives CASSMGGQNSPLHF.

The J gene is TRBJ1-5, the V gene TRBV5-4, with D perhaps TRBD1 (6 bases). V shed 2 bases and J shed 3 bases, with 12 bases lying between them. The CDR3 has 15 residues. Germline V gives CDR1 SGHNT, CDR2 YYREEE (reference sequence). The CDR3 sequence is CASSLQGRDNQPQHF. Written as DNA, the CDR3 is TGTGCCAGCAGCTTACAGGGACGCGACAATCAGCCCCAGCATTTT.

V gene TRBV5-1 combines with J gene TRBJ2-6; 9 bases map to TRBD1. V shed 4 bases, J shed 0 bases, and the junction held 8 bases outside the gene matches. Germline-derived CDR1 and CDR2 are SGHRS and YFSETQ. The CDR3 length is 18 residues. CDR3 coding DNA: TGCGCCAGCAGCCGACTAGGGGACAGGGTCTCTGGGGCCAACGTCCTGACTTTC. Amino acids: CASSRLGDRVSGANVLTF.

This chain uses TRBV4-3 with TRBJ1-6; TRBD1 is a possible D gene (5 bases). This CDR3 region has 15 residues. Per the germline V gene, CDR1 is LGHNA and CDR2 is YSLEER. V lost 4 bases and J 11 bases, leaving 18 bases between the germline ends. The CDR3 sequence is CASSPVETAVTPLHF. CDR3 nucleotides: TGCGCCAGCAGCCCAGTCGAGACAGCTGTGACACCCCTCCACTTT.

The rearrangement joins TRBV6-5 to TRBJ2-5; D is ambiguous. V shed 5 bases and J shed 1 base, with 5 bases lying between them. Germline values: CDR1 MNHEY, CDR2 SVGAGI. The CDR3 totals 12 residues. The CDR3 nucleotides are TGTGCCAGCAGTCGGATCCAAGAGACCCAGTACTTC. Encoded protein: CASSRIQETQYF.

This rearrangement joins TRBV15 to TRBJ1-1; 7 bases align to TRBD1. With V trimmed by 0 bases and J by 3 bases, 4 bases remained unmatched. The CDR3 has 15 amino acids. The germline V gene has CDR1 LNHNV and CDR2 YYDKDF (reference sequence). The CDR3 loop reads CATSREMTGYTEAFF. The CDR3 DNA reads TGTGCCACCAGCAGAGAGATGACAGGGTACACTGAAGCTTTCTTT.

The count of this clone is one. The chain uses TRBV4-2 and TRBJ2-5; D might be TRBD2 (6 bases). V lost 0 bases and J lost 1, with 12 bases in between. The CDR3 length is 16 residues. Germline V gene data show CDR1 as LGHNA and CDR2 as YNFKEQ. The CDR3 loop is CASSQDGGDFQETQYF. As DNA, the CDR3 is TGTGCCAGCAGCCAAGACGGAGGGGACTTCCAAGAGACCCAGTACTTC.

The chain has TRBV19 and TRBJ2-7, with D perhaps matching TRBD1 or TRBD2 (5 bases each). There are 14 residues in the CDR3. CDR1 is LNHDA, CDR2 SQIVND, per germline (reference sequence). V lost 6 bases and J lost 0, with 12 bases in between. CDR3 in amino acids: CASRPGPGSYEQYF. DNA for the CDR3: TGTGCCAGTAGGCCGGGGCCAGGCTCCTACGAGCAGTACTTC.

This chain connects TRBV28 to TRBJ2-3; the match to TRBD1 covers 7 bases. The CDR3 has 15 residues. Germline CDR1 is MDHEN and CDR2 is SYDVKM. V shed 3 bases and J 3 bases; nucleotides not matched to a gene: 6. The CDR3 DNA reads as TGTGCCAGCAGTTTGAGACAGGGTTTTACAGATACGCAGTATTTT. Protein sequence: CASSLRQGFTDTQYF.

The J gene is TRBJ2-1, the V gene TRBV5-8, with 9 bases fitting TRBD1. Losses at the gene ends were 3 bases for V and 7 bases for J; bases not matched to a gene: 11. This CDR3 is 16 amino acids long. Germline V lookup: CDR1 SGHTS, CDR2 YDEGEE. The CDR3 reads CASSSKPGQGGNEQFF. The DNA for the CDR3 is TGTGCCAGCAGCTCGAAACCGGGACAGGGTGGTAATGAGCAGTTCTTC.

The rearrangement links TRBV2 to TRBJ2-4, with unresolved D. With 4 bases removed from V and 1 base from J, the gap between germline ends came to 11 bases. The CDR3 consists of 15 residues. Germline V gene data show CDR1 as SNHLY and CDR2 as FYNNEI. The CDR3 is CASSGWVVAKNIQYF. The DNA of the CDR3 is TGTGCCAGCAGTGGATGGGTTGTGGCCAAAAACATTCAGTACTTC. Combining the CDR3 with reference TRBV2 and TRBJ2-4 gives the whole variable domain EPEVTQTPSHQVTQMGQEVILRCVPISNHLYFYWYRQILGQKVEFLVSFYNNEISEKSEIFDDQFSVERPDGSNFTLKIRSTKLEDSAMYFCASSGWVVAKNIQYFGAGTRLSVL.

This clone was seen a handful of times. The J gene is TRBJ2-3, the V gene TRBV5-1, with a tentative D call TRBD2 (5 bases). Trimming stripped 3 bases from V and 5 bases from J, with 10 bases between. The germline CDR1 and CDR2 sequences are SGHRS and YFSETQ. The CDR3 covers 13 residues. As DNA, the CDR3 is TGCGCCAGCAGCTCCGGAGGTGGAGATACGCAGTATTTT. Protein product: CASSSGGGDTQYF.

The table lists this clone with a few counts. This chain uses TRBV7-2 with TRBJ1-5; perhaps TRBD1 as D (5 bases). This CDR3 is built from 14 residues. Trimming cost V 1 base and J 6 bases, with 10 bases left between them. CDR1 and CDR2 (germline): SGHTA, FQGNSA. The CDR3 spells CASSLEGGGQPQHF. DNA of the CDR3: TGTGCCAGCAGCTTAGAAGGCGGGGGTCAGCCCCAGCATTTT.

V gene TRBV28 combines with J gene TRBJ2-5; D is perhaps TRBD1 (5 bases). V was pared by 5 bases and J by 4 bases, with 11 bases between. The CDR3 contains 13 residues. CDR1 is MDHEN, CDR2 SYDVKM, per germline. CDR3 DNA sequence: TGTGCCAGCAGTCCAGGGCCGGGAGAGACCCAGTACTTC. It codes for CASSPGPGETQYF.

The CDR3 reads CASSFQGVDGYTF. CDR3 coding DNA: TGTGCCAGCAGCTTCCAGGGGGTGGATGGCTACACCTTC. This sequence joins TRBV5-4 and TRBJ1-2; 7 positions match TRBD1. Germline CDR1 is SGHNT and CDR2 is YYREEE (reference sequence). The junction had 4 bases not matched to a gene; V was cut back by 2 bases and J by 6 bases. The CDR3 consists of 13 residues.

The rearrangement joins TRBV18 to TRBJ2-7, with 7 bases identical to TRBD1. The CDR3 consists of 13 residues. Unmatched junction bases numbered 2, after V lost 1 base and J lost 5 bases. Germline V gene sequence: CDR1 KGHSH, CDR2 LQKENI. The CDR3 DNA is TGTGCCAGCTCACCACAAGGGGGCAACGAGCAGTACTTC. Encoded protein: CASSPQGGNEQYF.

This chain joins TRBV11-1 and TRBJ2-7; 7 positions agree with TRBD1. V was pared by 5 bases and J by 2 bases, with 6 bases of the junction left unmatched. The CDR3 has 14 amino acids. Germline CDR1 is SGHAT and CDR2 is FQDESV (reference sequence). The DNA of the CDR3 is TGTGCCAGCAGCGTACAGGGGAGCCCCTACGAGCAGTACTTC. This encodes CASSVQGSPYEQYF.

The CDR3 loop is CASSPGPNEQFF. CDR3 DNA: TGTGCCAGCAGTCCTGGACCCAATGAGCAGTTCTTC. The chain links TRBV27 to TRBJ2-1, with D hard to call. V was shortened by 5 bases and J by 6 bases, with 8 bases between the two germline ends. The CDR3 sequence is 12 residues long. Germline-derived CDR1 and CDR2 are MNHEY and SMNVEV (reference sequence).

CDR3 in DNA: TGTGCCACCAGCAGAGAAACCACCGGGGAGCTGTTTTTT. It translates to CATSRETTGELFF. The J gene is TRBJ2-2, the V gene TRBV15; D is ambiguous. In germline, CDR1 is LNHNV, CDR2 YYDKDF (reference sequence). The ends were cut back, 0 bases at V and 4 bases at J, with 3 bases in the middle. The CDR3 has 13 amino acids. The whole variable domain, filled in from reference TRBV15 and TRBJ2-2, reads DAMVIQNPRYQVTQFGKPVTLSCSQTLNHNVMYWYQQKSSQAPKLLFHYYDKDFNNEADTPDNFQSRRPNTSFCFLDIRSPGLGDTAMYLCATSRETTGELFFGEGSRLTVL.

This chain connects TRBV7-2 to TRBJ1-1; D not certain. In germline, CDR1 is SGHTA, CDR2 FQGNSA. Between the trimmed V and J ends, which lost 1 base and 1 base, there was a span of 10 bases. The CDR3 contains 15 residues. This chain's CDR3 is CASSLVPHPNTEAFF. CDR3 bases: TGTGCCAGCAGCTTAGTCCCCCACCCGAACACTGAAGCTTTCTTT.

This clone was observed a single time. CDR3 in DNA: TGTGCCAGCAGCCCGACACGTTTTAACTATGGCTACACCTTC. As protein: CASSPTRFNYGYTF. V gene TRBV14 combines with J gene TRBJ1-2; D uncertain. Trimming pared 4 bases from V and 1 base from J, leaving 10 bases between. The CDR3 contains 14 residues. From germline, CDR1 is SGHDN and CDR2 FVKESK.

The chain links TRBV27 to TRBJ2-7; TRBD1 aligns across 12 bases. After removal of 4 bases from V and 7 bases from J, the junction contained 8 bases not matched to a gene. The CDR3 is 15 residues long. Germline lookup yields CDR1 MNHEY and CDR2 SMNVEV (reference sequence). The CDR3 sequence: CASSSPGQGAEEQYF. The CDR3 coding sequence is TGTGCCAGCAGTTCCCCGGGACAGGGGGCGGAGGAGCAGTACTTC.

The chain is built from TRBV27 and TRBJ2-5, with D possibly matching TRBD2 (7 bases). The germline V gene has CDR1 MNHEY and CDR2 SMNVEV (reference sequence). V was shortened by 2 bases and J by 5 bases, with 15 bases between the two germline ends. CDR3 length: 15 residues. CDR3 loop: CASSLRSRGAETQYF. CDR3 sequence (DNA): TGTGCCAGCAGTTTAAGGTCACGGGGGGCTGAGACCCAGTACTTC.